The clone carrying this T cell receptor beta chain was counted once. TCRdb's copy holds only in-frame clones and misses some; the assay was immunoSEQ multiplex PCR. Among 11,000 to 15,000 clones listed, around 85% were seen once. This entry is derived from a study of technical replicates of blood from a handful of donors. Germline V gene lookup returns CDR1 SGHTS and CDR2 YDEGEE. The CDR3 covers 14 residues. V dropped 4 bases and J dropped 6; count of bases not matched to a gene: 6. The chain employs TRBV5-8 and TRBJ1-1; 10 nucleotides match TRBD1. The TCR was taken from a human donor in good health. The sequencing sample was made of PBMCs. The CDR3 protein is CASSADRGYAEAFF. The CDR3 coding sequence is TGTGCCAGCAGCGCGGACAGGGGGTACGCTGAAGCTTTCTTT.